This T cell receptor beta chain was obtained from a study of response to subunit inactivated influenza vaccine. TCRdb redid the calling of the RT-PCR reads with MiXCR, one entry per CDR3 protein. The profile shows 550,000 to 800,000 distinct CDR3 sequences, about a sixth of them singletons. The J segment lost 9 bases and the V segment lost 9 bases, leaving 6 bases of the junction unmatched. The CDR3 is made up of 12 amino acids. Germline-derived CDR1 and CDR2 are ENHRY and SYGVKD. The sequencing used PBMCs from blood, collected about 11 days after vaccination. The chain joins TRBV10-3 to TRBJ2-1; TRBD1 matches at 9 bases. This clonotype was sampled from a man aged 50-59 years who received an inactivated influenza vaccine. CDR3: CAISTGGPEQFF. In DNA form, the CDR3 reads TGTGCCATATCTACAGGGGGCCCTGAGCAGTTCTTC.